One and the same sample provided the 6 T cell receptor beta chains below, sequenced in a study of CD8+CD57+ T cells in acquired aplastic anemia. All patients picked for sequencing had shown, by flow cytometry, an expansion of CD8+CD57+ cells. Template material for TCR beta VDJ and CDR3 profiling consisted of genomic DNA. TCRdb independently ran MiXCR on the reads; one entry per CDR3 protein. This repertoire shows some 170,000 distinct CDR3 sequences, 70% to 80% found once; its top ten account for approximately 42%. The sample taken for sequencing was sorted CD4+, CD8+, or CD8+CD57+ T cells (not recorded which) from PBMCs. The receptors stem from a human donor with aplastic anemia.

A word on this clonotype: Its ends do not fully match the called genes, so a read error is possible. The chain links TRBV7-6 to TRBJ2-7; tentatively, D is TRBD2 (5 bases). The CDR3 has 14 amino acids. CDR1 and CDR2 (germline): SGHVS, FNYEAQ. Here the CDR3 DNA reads TGCGCCAGCAGCCAGTTCACGGGGAGCTACGAGCAGTACTTC. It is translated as CASSQFTGSYEQYF. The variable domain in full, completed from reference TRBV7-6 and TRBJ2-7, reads GAGVSQSPRYKVTKRGQDVALRCDPISGHVSLYWYRQALGQGPEFLTYFNYEAQQDKSGLPNDRFSAERPEGSISTLTIQRTEQRDSAMYRCASSQFTGSYEQYFGPGTRLTVT.

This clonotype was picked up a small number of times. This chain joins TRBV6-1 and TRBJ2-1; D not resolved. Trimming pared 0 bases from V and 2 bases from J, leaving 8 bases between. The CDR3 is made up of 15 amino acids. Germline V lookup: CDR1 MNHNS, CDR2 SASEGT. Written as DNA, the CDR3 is TGTGCCAGCAGTGAAGCTTCGGACGCCTACAATGAGCAGTTCTTC. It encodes CASSEASDAYNEQFF.

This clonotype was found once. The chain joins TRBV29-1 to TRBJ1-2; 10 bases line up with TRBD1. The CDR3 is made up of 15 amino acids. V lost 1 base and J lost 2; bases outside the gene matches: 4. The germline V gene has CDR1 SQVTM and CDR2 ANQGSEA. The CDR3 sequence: CSVEGDRGRNYGYTF. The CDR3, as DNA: TGCAGCGTTGAAGGCGACAGGGGGCGAAACTATGGCTACACCTTC.

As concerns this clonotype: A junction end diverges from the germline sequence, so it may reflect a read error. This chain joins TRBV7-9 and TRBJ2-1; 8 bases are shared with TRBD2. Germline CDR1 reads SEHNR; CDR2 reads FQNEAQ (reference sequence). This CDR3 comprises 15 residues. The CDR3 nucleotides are TGTGCCAGCAGGTTAGCGGGGAGCTCCTACAATGAGCAGTTCTTC. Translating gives CASRLAGSSYNEQFF.

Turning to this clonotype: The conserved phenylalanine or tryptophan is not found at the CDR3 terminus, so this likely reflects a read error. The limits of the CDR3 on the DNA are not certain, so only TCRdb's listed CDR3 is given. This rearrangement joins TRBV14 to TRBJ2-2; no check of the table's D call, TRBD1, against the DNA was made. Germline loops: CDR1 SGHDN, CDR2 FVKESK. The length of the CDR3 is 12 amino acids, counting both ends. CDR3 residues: CASSQDLSTGGL.

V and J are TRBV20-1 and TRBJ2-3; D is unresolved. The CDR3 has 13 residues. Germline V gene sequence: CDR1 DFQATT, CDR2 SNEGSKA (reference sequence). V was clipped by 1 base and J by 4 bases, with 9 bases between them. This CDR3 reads CSARVPGSDTQYF. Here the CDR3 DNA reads TGCAGTGCTAGAGTACCGGGTTCAGATACGCAGTATTTT.